The 7 T cell receptor beta chains below all came from one sample that was sequenced in a study of blood T cell repertoires in COVID-19. The table came from immunoSEQ multiplex PCR; TCRdb's copy has only in-frame clones and leaves some out. The sample carries about 300,000 clones, 65% to 85% recorded once. Source material: peripheral blood. All receptors derive from a woman aged 45-65 years with acute or convalescent COVID-19.

This sequence joins TRBV27 and TRBJ2-4; D might be TRBD2 (6 bases). In germline, CDR1 is MNHEY, CDR2 SMNVEV (reference sequence). The CDR3 spans 14 residues. Trimming took 5 bases from V and 7 from J, leaving 15 bases between them. Here the CDR3 DNA reads TGTGCCAGCAGTCGAGATCCGGCGGGGAACATTCAGTACTTC. It is translated as CASSRDPAGNIQYF.

V and J are TRBV2 and TRBJ1-4; D is undetermined. Per germline, CDR1 SNHLY and CDR2 FYNNEI. The CDR3 spans 15 residues. Trimming took 4 bases from V and 2 from J, leaving 11 bases between them. The DNA for the CDR3 is TGTGCCAGCAGTGGGCAGCGTGGGACTAATGAAAAACTGTTTTTT. Protein sequence: CASSGQRGTNEKLFF.

The rearrangement joins TRBV12-5 to TRBJ1-1; TRBD1 might be the D (6 bases). This CDR3 is built from 14 residues. Deletions cut 3 bases from V and 4 bases from J, with 12 bases between. Germline CDR1 and CDR2: LGHNT and FRNRAP. CDR3 sequence reads: CASGLREGGTEAFF. As DNA, the CDR3 is TGTGCTAGTGGTTTAAGGGAAGGGGGCACTGAAGCTTTCTTT.

The chain carries TRBV10-3 and TRBJ1-1; no firm D call. The CDR3 covers 11 residues. Trimming stripped 8 bases from V and 1 base from J, with 5 bases between. Germline values: CDR1 ENHRY, CDR2 SYGVKD. CDR3 residues: CAIGQNTEAFF. The CDR3 nucleotides are TGTGCCATCGGGCAGAACACTGAAGCTTTCTTT.

The chain links TRBV4-3 to TRBJ2-7, with 11 positions matching TRBD2. This CDR3 is built from 15 residues. Looked up from germline, CDR1 is LGHNA and CDR2 is YSLEER. V trimming: 4 bases; J trimming: 3 bases; junction bases outside the gene matches: 5. The CDR3 DNA sequence: TGCGCCAGCAGCCTAAGACTAGCGGGATTCTACGAGCAGTACTTC. Amino acids: CASSLRLAGFYEQYF.

The V gene is TRBV6-5, the J gene TRBJ2-3; tentatively, D is TRBD1 (5 bases). Germline CDR1 is MNHEY and CDR2 is SVGAGI. The ends were cut back, 6 bases at V and 6 bases at J, with 10 bases in the middle. The CDR3 covers 12 residues. CDR3 DNA sequence: TGTGCCAGCAGGTTAGGGGCGGATACGCAGTATTTT. Protein: CASRLGADTQYF.

V and J are TRBV5-4 and TRBJ2-2, with D perhaps matching TRBD2 (6 bases). The CDR3 runs to 15 residues. The V end was cut by 4 bases, the J end by 1 base, with 11 bases between. Germline assignment: CDR1 SGHNT and CDR2 YYREEE (reference sequence). The CDR3 is CASSGAGGNTGELFF. DNA of the CDR3: TGTGCCAGCAGCGGTGCCGGGGGGAACACCGGGGAGCTGTTTTTT.